This passage covers 21 T cell receptor beta chains from one sample sequenced in a study of blood T cell repertoires in COVID-19. Assay: immunoSEQ multiplex PCR; the TCRdb copy retains only in-frame clones and omits some. The sample holds around 230,000 clones, roughly 88% seen once. Sample: PBMCs or T cells enriched from blood (not recorded which). The receptors were gathered from a woman in her thirties or forties with acute COVID-19.

The chain uses TRBV28 and TRBJ1-5, with 7 nucleotides matching TRBD1. Trimming removed 2 bases from V and 6 bases from J; junction bases left unmatched: 4. Germline CDR1 MDHEN, CDR2 SYDVKM. The CDR3 totals 14 residues. CDR3 DNA: TGTGCCAGCAGTTTACGGGCAGGGGGTCAGCCCCAGCATTTT. Encoded protein: CASSLRAGGQPQHF.

The CDR3 sequence: CASSPATGRYSGELFF. DNA of the CDR3: TGTGCCAGCAGCCCCGCGACAGGGAGGTATTCCGGGGAGCTGTTTTTT. This rearrangement joins TRBV7-2 to TRBJ2-2, with D tentatively TRBD1 (7 bases). Germline V gene sequence: CDR1 SGHTA, CDR2 FQGNSA. The CDR3 is 16 amino acids. With 5 bases removed from V and 6 bases from J, the gap between germline ends came to 19 bases.

The genes are TRBV6-2 or TRBV6-3 and TRBJ1-1, with D possibly being TRBD1 (6 bases). Looked up from germline, CDR1 is MNHEY and CDR2 is SVGEGT. Trimming took off 5 bases at V and 7 bases at J, with 11 bases between the two ends. The CDR3 consists of 12 residues. Here the CDR3 DNA reads TGTGCCAGCAGTCACAGGGTTCTTGAAGCTTTCTTT. Translation gives CASSHRVLEAFF.

V and J are TRBV7-9 and TRBJ1-4; possibly TRBD1 for D (6 bases). The CDR3 extends over 14 amino acids. The V gene lost 4 bases and the J gene lost 8 bases, with 14 bases spanning the gap. The germline V gene encodes CDR1 SEHNR and CDR2 FQNEAQ (reference sequence). The DNA for the CDR3 is TGTGCCAGCAGCTCTACACAGGGAATGGAAAAACTGTTTTTT. It codes for CASSSTQGMEKLFF.

The chain is built from TRBV3-1 (or the pseudogene TRBV3-2) and TRBJ1-2; D might be TRBD1 (6 bases). V lost 0 bases and J lost 7, with 18 bases in between. Germline V gene data show CDR1 as LGHDT and CDR2 as YNNKEL (reference sequence). The CDR3 has 16 amino acids. CDR3 in amino acids: CASSQDRGRGIGGYTF. Here the CDR3 DNA reads TGTGCCAGCAGCCAAGATCGTGGAAGGGGGATTGGTGGCTACACCTTC.

The chain recombines TRBV6-2 or TRBV6-3 with TRBJ1-5; a possible D gene is TRBD1 (5 bases). The germline gives CDR1 MNHEY, CDR2 SVGEGT. The CDR3 totals 14 residues. V shed 4 bases and J shed 1 base, with 8 bases lying between them. The CDR3 is CASSWTLSNQPQHF. The CDR3 DNA reads as TGTGCCAGCAGTTGGACACTCAGCAATCAGCCCCAGCATTTT.

The J gene is TRBJ1-2, the V gene TRBV7-8; a possible D gene is TRBD1 (6 bases). CDR1 is SGHVS and CDR2 is FQNEAQ in the germline V gene. V was pared by 5 bases and J by 3 bases, with 19 bases between. The CDR3 has 16 amino acids. The chain's CDR3 is CASSIKTGRGDYGYTF. DNA for the CDR3: TGTGCCAGCAGCATAAAAACAGGGAGAGGGGACTATGGCTACACCTTC. Full variable domain (outside the CDR3, taken from reference TRBV7-8 and TRBJ1-2): GAGVSQSPRYKVAKRGQDVALRCDPISGHVSLFWYQQALGQGPEFLTYFQNEAQLDKSGLPSDRFFAERPEGSVSTLKIQRTQQEDSAVYLCASSIKTGRGDYGYTFGSGTRLTVV.

The J gene is TRBJ1-3, the V gene TRBV5-3; 9 bases are a match to TRBD1. TRBV5-3 is treated as an ORF (open reading frame) with a function not yet certain. The CDR3 covers 16 residues. The V and J ends lost 0 bases and 5 bases, in that order; junction bases with no gene match: 6. This chain's CDR3 is CARSLVGQGGRNTIYF. As DNA, the CDR3 is TGTGCCAGAAGCTTGGTGGGACAGGGTGGGAGAAACACCATATATTTT.

This clone was seen just once. The rearrangement joins TRBV7-9 to TRBJ1-1; D not certain. Germline V gene data show CDR1 as SEHNR and CDR2 as FQNEAQ (reference sequence). Trimming stripped 5 bases from V and 12 bases from J, with 13 bases between. The CDR3 covers 11 residues. This CDR3 is CASSPGLSTFF. The CDR3 DNA reads as TGTGCCAGCAGCCCCGGGTTGAGCACTTTCTTT.

The V gene is TRBV19, the J gene TRBJ1-5, with 8 bases fitting TRBD1. This CDR3 has 13 residues. Germline assignment: CDR1 LNHDA and CDR2 SQIVND (reference sequence). Trimming took 5 bases from V and 9 from J; bases not matched to a gene: 6. The CDR3 DNA sequence: TGTGCCAGTAGTCCCGGGACAGGCTCGCCCCAGCATTTT. Translating it yields CASSPGTGSPQHF.

J is TRBJ2-7 and V is TRBV27, with D perhaps matching TRBD2 (6 bases). Trimming left V 4 bases short and J 7 bases short, with 17 bases between. The CDR3 has 14 residues. Germline loops: CDR1 MNHEY, CDR2 SMNVEV (reference sequence). The CDR3 loop reads CASSSGTFRGEQYV. DNA of the CDR3: TGTGCCAGCAGTTCCGGGACTTTCCGGGGGGAGCAGTACGTC.

This chain connects TRBV6-5 to TRBJ1-1; D gene unclear. Trimming took 5 bases from V and 3 from J, leaving 13 bases between them. Germline V gene data show CDR1 as MNHEY and CDR2 as SVGAGI. This CDR3 comprises 14 residues. CDR3 amino acids: CASSRVWVDTEAFF. The CDR3 DNA reads TGTGCCAGCAGTCGGGTATGGGTAGACACTGAAGCTTTCTTT.

V is TRBV7-9 and J is TRBJ1-1; TRBD1 matches 7 bases. The CDR3 is made up of 15 amino acids. Looked up from germline, CDR1 is SEHNR and CDR2 is FQNEAQ (reference sequence). V trimming: 5 bases; J trimming: 1 base; junction bases outside the gene matches: 7. DNA of the CDR3: TGTGCCAGCAGCCATCTAGACAGGGCGAACACTGAAGCTTTCTTT. Protein product: CASSHLDRANTEAFF.

This sequence joins TRBV27 and TRBJ1-2, with 7 nucleotides matching TRBD1. Germline values: CDR1 MNHEY, CDR2 SMNVEV (reference sequence). V lost 5 bases to trimming and J lost 10 bases; unmatched junction nucleotides: 10. This CDR3 spans 13 amino acids. CDR3 bases: TGTGCCAGCAGTCCCTCCTCGGACAGGTCCTACACCTTC. Encoded protein: CASSPSSDRSYTF.

The chain uses TRBV7-8 and TRBJ2-7, with 11 positions matching TRBD1. Trimming removed 1 base from V and 4 bases from J; junction bases left unmatched: 6. The CDR3 extends over 16 amino acids. Germline V CDR1 and CDR2: SGHVS, FQNEAQ. The CDR3 loop reads CASSLGRTGGGYEQYV. CDR3 nucleotide sequence: TGTGCCAGCAGCTTAGGGAGGACAGGGGGCGGTTACGAGCAGTACGTC.

The chain joins TRBV7-8 to TRBJ1-2; D perhaps matches TRBD1 (6 bases). The CDR3 contains 13 residues. V was cut by 8 bases and J by 6 bases, with 16 bases left in between. CDR1 and CDR2 from the germline V gene are SGHVS and FQNEAQ. The CDR3 loop is CASHGDKGDGYTF. The CDR3 coding sequence is TGTGCCAGCCACGGGGACAAAGGGGATGGCTACACCTTC.

V is TRBV18 and J is TRBJ1-1; D possibly corresponds to TRBD1 (5 bases). Trimming cost V 4 bases and J 11 bases, with 11 bases left between them. Germline values: CDR1 KGHSH, CDR2 LQKENI. CDR3 length equals 11 residues. CDR3 in amino acids: CASSREGVAFF. The CDR3 nucleotides are TGTGCCAGCTCACGGGAAGGGGTCGCTTTCTTT. Filled out from reference TRBV18 and TRBJ1-1, the complete variable domain reads NAGVMQNPRHLVRRRGQEARLRCSPMKGHSHVYWYRQLPEEGLKFMVYLQKENIIDESGMPKERFSAEFPKEGPSILRIQQVVRGDSAAYFCASSREGVAFFGQGTRLTVV.

This chain joins TRBV24-1 and TRBJ2-3; 13 nucleotides match TRBD2. Germline CDR1 is KGHDR and CDR2 is SFDVKD. With 0 bases clipped from V and 1 base from J, the junction kept 3 bases outside the gene matches. The CDR3 is made up of 18 amino acids. Here the CDR3 reads CATSDLLTSGGGTDTQYF. As DNA, the CDR3 is TGTGCCACCAGTGATTTGCTTACTAGCGGGGGGGGCACAGATACGCAGTATTTT.

V gene TRBV11-2 combines with J gene TRBJ1-1; 10 bases are a match to TRBD1. The CDR3 spans 14 residues. Germline V gene sequence: CDR1 SGHAT, CDR2 FQNNGV. V shed 5 bases and J 4 bases; nucleotides not matched to a gene: 4. The CDR3 reads CASSPDRGLTEAFF. The CDR3 nucleotides are TGTGCCAGCAGCCCCGACAGGGGGCTCACTGAAGCTTTCTTT.

J is TRBJ1-5 and V is TRBV5-1, with unresolved D. Germline assignment: CDR1 SGHRS and CDR2 YFSETQ. The V end lost 1 base, the J end lost 3 bases, and 8 bases lay between the germline ends. CDR3 length equals 14 residues. In DNA, the CDR3 is TGCGCCAGCAGCTTGTCGGGTACCAATCAGCCCCAGCATTTT. It is translated as CASSLSGTNQPQHF. Combining the CDR3 with reference TRBV5-1 and TRBJ1-5 gives the whole variable domain KAGVTQTPRYLIKTRGQQVTLSCSPISGHRSVSWYQQTPGQGLQFLFEYFSETQRNKGNFPGRFSGRQFSNSRSEMNVSTLELGDSALYLCASSLSGTNQPQHFGDGTRLSIL.

This rearrangement joins TRBV5-4 to TRBJ1-1; 7 bases line up with TRBD1. This CDR3 is 15 amino acids long. Germline lookup yields CDR1 SGHNT and CDR2 YYREEE (reference sequence). V shed 5 bases and J 1 base; nucleotides not matched to a gene: 8. CDR3 loop: CASRGKGTENTEAFF. The CDR3 DNA sequence: TGTGCCAGCAGGGGTAAGGGGACAGAGAACACTGAAGCTTTCTTT.